The 16 T cell receptor beta chains below all came from one sample that was sequenced in a study of T cell responses to AZD1222 COVID-19 vaccine. Sequencing used immunoSEQ multiplex PCR; TCRdb keeps in-frame clones, though not all of them. The sample records about 150,000 clones, 80% to 95% being singletons. Here the sequenced sample was peripheral blood, taken 28 days after the second AZD1222 dose. The receptors originated from an adult who received the AZD1222 COVID-19 vaccine.

The chain joins TRBV6-2 or TRBV6-3 to TRBJ1-5; 11 bases line up with TRBD1. The CDR3 has 17 amino acids. The ends lost 2 bases at V and 1 base at J; junction bases unmatched: 4. CDR1 is MNHEY and CDR2 is SVGEGT in the germline V gene. The CDR3 DNA follows: TGTGCCAGCAGTTACCAAGGGACAGGGGGAAGCAATCAGCCCCAGCATTTT. It specifies CASSYQGTGGSNQPQHF.

This chain links TRBV5-4 with TRBJ1-1, with no clear D. Trimming cost V 1 base and J 2 bases, with 12 bases left between them. CDR3 size: 15 residues. CDR1 and CDR2 from the germline V gene are SGHNT and YYREEE (reference sequence). For the CDR3, the DNA is TGTGCCAGCAGCTTGTATTCGGGATTTAACACTGAAGCTTTCTTT. Amino acids: CASSLYSGFNTEAFF. Full variable domain (remainder filled in from reference TRBV5-4 and TRBJ1-1): ETGVTQSPTHLIKTRGQQVTLRCSSQSGHNTVSWYQQALGQGPQFIFQYYREEENGRGNFPPRFSGLQFPNYSSELNVNALELDDSALYLCASSLYSGFNTEAFFGQGTRLTVV.

The chain is built from TRBV4-1 and TRBJ1-1; D is unresolved. Germline V CDR1 and CDR2: MGHRA, YSYEKL. V was pared by 1 base and J by 4 bases, with 7 bases between. This CDR3 region has 13 residues. In DNA form, the CDR3 reads TGCGCCAGCAGCCAAGGGCAGTTCACTGAAGCTTTCTTT. Protein sequence: CASSQGQFTEAFF.

This clone came up once. This sequence joins TRBV5-4 and TRBJ2-3; D not resolved. Germline CDR1 reads SGHNT; CDR2 reads YYREEE (reference sequence). The V and J ends lost 2 bases and 3 bases respectively, with 7 bases between them. The CDR3 consists of 13 residues. CDR3 nucleotides: TGTGCCAGCAGCTTCCTGGCGACAGATACGCAGTATTTT. Amino acids: CASSFLATDTQYF.

The chain links TRBV27 to TRBJ1-1, with D unresolved. There are 13 residues in the CDR3. Germline lookup yields CDR1 MNHEY and CDR2 SMNVEV (reference sequence). Trimming removed 1 base at V and 2 bases at J, with 5 bases between. CDR3 protein: CASSLWFNTEAFF. Here the CDR3 DNA reads TGTGCCAGCAGTTTATGGTTTAACACTGAAGCTTTCTTT.

This clone was counted a single time. V usage is TRBV5-1 and J usage is TRBJ2-1, with 14 bases that match TRBD2. CDR3 length equals 17 residues. Germline V gene data show CDR1 as SGHRS and CDR2 as YFSETQ. Unmatched junction bases numbered 3, after V lost 0 bases and J lost 4 bases. CDR3 coding DNA: TGCGCCAGCAGCTTGGGTGGACTAGCGGGAGGTTACAATGAGCAGTTCTTC. Protein product: CASSLGGLAGGYNEQFF.

The chain links TRBV15 to TRBJ2-7; D may match TRBD1 or TRBD2 (7 bases each). V gave up 0 bases and J gave up 7 bases, with 16 bases separating them. Germline V gene lookup returns CDR1 LNHNV and CDR2 YYDKDF (reference sequence). The CDR3 has 15 residues. CDR3 in amino acids: CATSREGRQGGEQYF. CDR3 nucleotides: TGTGCCACCAGCAGAGAAGGCAGACAGGGAGGGGAGCAGTACTTC.

This CDR3 is CASTPGEGGQPQHF. The CDR3 DNA reads as TGTGCCAGCACCCCGGGGGAGGGTGGGCAGCCCCAGCATTTT. The chain uses TRBV6-5 and TRBJ1-5; a possible D gene is TRBD1 (5 bases). The length of the CDR3 is 14 residues. Between the trimmed V and J ends, which lost 7 bases and 7 bases, there was a span of 17 bases. Germline assignment: CDR1 MNHEY and CDR2 SVGAGI.

V is TRBV11-2 and J is TRBJ2-1; 13 bases match TRBD2. This CDR3 comprises 15 residues. J was trimmed by 10 bases and V by 1 base; bases with no gene match: 4. The V gene's germline CDR1 is SGHAT and CDR2 FQNNGV. CDR3 sequence (DNA): TGTGCCAGCAGCTTAGGGACTAGCGGGAGTGGGGAGCAGTTCTTC. It yields the protein CASSLGTSGSGEQFF.

This clone is a singleton in its sample. The V gene is TRBV27, the J gene TRBJ1-2, with TRBD1 matching over 10 bases. J gave up 4 bases and V 4 bases, and 6 bases lay outside the gene matches. The CDR3 is made up of 15 amino acids. Germline V gives CDR1 MNHEY, CDR2 SMNVEV (reference sequence). This CDR3 reads CASSSGTGVSYGYTF. Written as DNA, the CDR3 is TGTGCCAGCAGTTCTGGGACAGGGGTGAGCTATGGCTACACCTTC.

Remarks on this clone: This sample also contains other DNA sequences that code for the same CDR3. The V call is TRBV19, the J call TRBJ1-5; 7 nucleotides agree with TRBD1. The CDR3 contains 14 residues. Germline-derived CDR1 and CDR2 are LNHDA and SQIVND (reference sequence). With 4 bases clipped from V and 2 bases from J, the junction kept 2 bases outside the gene matches. CDR3 bases: TGTGCCAGTAGTACAGGGACAGGCAATCAGCCCCAGCATTTT. It yields the protein CASSTGTGNQPQHF.

The V gene is TRBV30, the J gene TRBJ1-6; D is perhaps TRBD1 (6 bases). The CDR3 is 16 amino acids. V lost 0 bases to trimming and J lost 4 bases, with 13 bases between them. Germline V CDR1 and CDR2: GTSNPN, SVGIG (reference sequence). This CDR3 is CAWSVLRTAYNSPLHF. CDR3 coding DNA: TGTGCCTGGAGTGTACTCCGGACAGCTTATAATTCACCCCTCCACTTT.

This chain connects TRBV7-8 to TRBJ2-5; D unresolved. Germline values: CDR1 SGHVS, CDR2 FQNEAQ. The CDR3 runs 13 residues. Deletions cut 2 bases from V and 5 bases from J, with 9 bases between. CDR3 region: CASSLSRDETQYF. DNA of the CDR3: TGTGCCAGCAGCTTATCTAGAGACGAGACCCAGTACTTC.

The chain links TRBV30 to TRBJ2-3, with TRBD1 as a possible D gene (6 bases). The CDR3 is 16 amino acids. V gave up 3 bases and J gave up 1 base, with 17 bases separating them. Germline CDR1 GTSNPN, CDR2 SVGIG (reference sequence). Written as DNA, the CDR3 is TGTGCCTGGAGCCTCACTCTCGGACAGCGCACAGATACGCAGTATTTT. It translates to CAWSLTLGQRTDTQYF.

This clone was recorded once. The CDR3 sequence: CAWSPGPMARYGYTF. CDR3 DNA: TGTGCCTGGAGTCCTGGACCAATGGCTAGATATGGCTACACCTTC. The chain recombines TRBV30 with TRBJ1-2; D gene ambiguous. V was pared by 2 bases and J by 5 bases, with 18 bases between. CDR1 is GTSNPN, CDR2 SVGIG, per germline (reference sequence). The CDR3 spans 15 residues.

The chain is built from TRBV6-5 and TRBJ2-2, with D unresolved. Trimming shortened V by 8 bases and J by 6 bases, and 13 bases separated the two germline ends. CDR1 and CDR2 from the germline V gene are MNHEY and SVGAGI. CDR3 length: 13 residues. DNA for the CDR3: TGTGCCAGCTGCCCATCTAGGTCCGGGGAGCTGTTTTTT. Protein sequence: CASCPSRSGELFF.